This T cell receptor beta chain was recovered during a study of shared clonotypes between healthy human individuals. Selected positively for CCR7 and CD45RO-negative, naive CD8 cells excluded terminally differentiated effector memory CD45RA+ cells. The DNA input per sorted-subset replicate PCR was 200 to 250 ng, corresponding to some 33,000 T cell genomes. Some clones are missing from TCRdb's copy, which holds only in-frame ones; the method was immunoSEQ multiplex PCR. The sample shows a few million clones, just over 90% of them seen only once. Sequencing was done on a sample of naive CD8+ T cells from PBMCs. The TCR sequence derives from a man aged 18 to 29 in good health. Some clones in this sample may be carry-over from other donors' samples.

CDR3 DNA sequence: TGTGCCACCAGCAGATACGGGAGCCTTCAAGAGACCCAGTACTTC. This codes for CATSRYGSLQETQYF. The chain links TRBV15 to TRBJ2-5, with D possibly TRBD2 on 6 matching bases. V lost 2 bases, J lost 2 bases, and 12 bases lay in between. This CDR3 has 15 amino acids. Germline V CDR1 and CDR2: LNHNV, YYDKDF (reference sequence).